One sample yielded the 32 T cell receptor beta chains listed below, sequenced in a study of T-cell memory formation after mild COVID-19. TCRdb itself ran the 5' RACE reads through MiXCR, one entry per CDR3 protein. The sample yields 92,000 or so distinct CDR3 sequences, over 13% seen once. Input material: PBMCs or a T cell subset sorted from them (not recorded which). The receptors here all came from a man aged 18 to 29 who had mild COVID-19 (a few samples of this study predate the infection). Cell type and time point are not known.

The CDR3 coding sequence is TGTGCCAGCAGTCCCCCGGCAGGCACAGATACGCAGTATTTT. The encoded protein is CASSPPAGTDTQYF. The genes are TRBV12-3 or TRBV12-4 and TRBJ2-3; D gene uncertain. V was shortened by 5 bases and J by 1 base, with 10 bases between the two germline ends. The CDR3 consists of 14 residues.

Judged by abundance, this clonotype is medium-sized. This chain joins TRBV24-1 and TRBJ2-2; D uncertain. V was pared by 3 bases and J by 1 base, with 11 bases between. The CDR3 is 16 residues long. Germline CDR1 KGHDR, CDR2 SFDVKD. In nucleotides, the CDR3 is TGTGCCACCAGTGATCTAGGCCCCGGGAACACCGGGGAGCTGTTTTTT. It specifies CATSDLGPGNTGELFF.

A few counts support this clonotype. V usage is TRBV6-5 and J usage is TRBJ1-1; no clear D. Trimming shortened V by 6 bases and J by 0 bases, and 8 bases separated the two germline ends. Germline V lookup: CDR1 MNHEY, CDR2 SVGAGI. The CDR3 sequence is 13 residues long. Written as DNA, the CDR3 is TGTGCCAGCAGGAGCTACATGAACACTGAAGCTTTCTTT. It yields the protein CASRSYMNTEAFF.

V gene TRBV20-1 combines with J gene TRBJ1-3; no reliable D call. In germline, CDR1 is DFQATT, CDR2 SNEGSKA (reference sequence). This CDR3 has 14 residues. V was trimmed by 0 bases and J by 4 bases, leaving 10 bases between them. Here the CDR3 reads CSARELGAGNTIYF. CDR3 DNA: TGCAGTGCTAGAGAGCTGGGCGCCGGAAACACCATATATTTT.

V is TRBV12-3 or TRBV12-4 and J is TRBJ2-3; no clear D. There are 14 residues in the CDR3. Trimming pared 0 bases from V and 2 bases from J, leaving 6 bases between. The CDR3 loop reads CASSLAEVTDTQYF. CDR3 coding DNA: TGTGCCAGCAGTTTAGCGGAAGTCACAGATACGCAGTATTTT.

This clonotype was counted only a few times. The chain recombines TRBV6-6 with TRBJ1-4; TRBD1 might be the D (5 bases). This CDR3 contains 15 residues. CDR1 is MNHNY, CDR2 SVGAGI, per germline (reference sequence). V lost 5 bases and J 3 bases, leaving 13 bases between the germline ends. CDR3 nucleotide sequence: TGTGCCAGCAGTCTTGGCGGGGCGTCTAATGAAAAACTGTTTTTT. Translation: CASSLGGASNEKLFF.

The table lists this clonotype with a few counts. This chain connects TRBV29-1 to TRBJ2-1, with 8 bases that match TRBD2. Trimming removed 2 bases from V and 3 bases from J; junction bases left unmatched: 6. Germline V gene sequence: CDR1 SQVTM, CDR2 ANQGSEA. The CDR3 runs 15 residues. CDR3 nucleotide sequence: TGCAGCGTTGAACCCCAGCGGGGGAACTACAATGAGCAGTTCTTC. It specifies CSVEPQRGNYNEQFF.

The rearrangement links TRBV5-1 to TRBJ2-1; 7 nucleotides line up with TRBD2. Germline V gene data show CDR1 as SGHRS and CDR2 as YFSETQ. This CDR3 has 13 residues. V lost 2 bases, J lost 7 bases, and 3 bases stayed unmatched. This CDR3 is CASSFWGGNEQFF. The CDR3 bases are TGCGCCAGCAGCTTTTGGGGGGGGAATGAGCAGTTCTTC.

V is TRBV14 and J is TRBJ1-1, with 8 bases matching TRBD1. J lost 4 bases, V lost 3 bases, and 10 bases had no gene match. The CDR3 runs 16 residues. Germline values: CDR1 SGHDN, CDR2 FVKESK. CDR3 coding DNA: TGTGCCAGCAGCCACGTTCCGACAGGGGCCGTCACTGAAGCTTTCTTT. It encodes CASSHVPTGAVTEAFF.

This clonotype was seen ten or more times. V usage is TRBV5-1 and J usage is TRBJ2-1; no definite D call. The CDR3 spans 16 residues. Trimming pared 0 bases from V and 4 bases from J, leaving 14 bases between. CDR1 is SGHRS, CDR2 YFSETQ, per germline. The CDR3 region is CASSLVGKTGYNEQFF. In DNA form, the CDR3 reads TGCGCCAGCAGCTTGGTTGGGAAAACGGGTTACAATGAGCAGTTCTTC.

Ten or more counts support this clonotype. This chain joins TRBV6-2 or TRBV6-3 and TRBJ1-5, with TRBD1 matching 9 bases. CDR1 and CDR2 (germline): MNHEY, SVGEGT. The CDR3 length is 14 residues. Germline trimming cut 6 bases from V and 7 bases from J; bases unmatched to any gene: 7. The CDR3 loop reads CASSRTGEPQPQHF. CDR3 in DNA: TGTGCCAGCAGCCGGACAGGGGAACCCCAGCCCCAGCATTTT.

The sample holds one count of this clonotype. The rearrangement links TRBV4-1 to TRBJ2-6; a weak D match, TRBD1 (5 bases). CDR1 and CDR2 (germline): MGHRA, YSYEKL. Between the trimmed V and J ends, which lost 9 bases and 0 bases, there was a span of 6 bases. There are 13 residues in the CDR3. The CDR3 reads CASQGSGANVLTF. Here the CDR3 DNA reads TGCGCCAGTCAGGGCTCTGGGGCCAACGTCCTGACTTTC.

This clonotype was seen a handful of times. This chain links TRBV21-1 with TRBJ2-2; the table gives TRBD2 as D, unverified against the DNA. TRBV21-1 is recorded as a pseudogene. The CDR3 is made up of 17 amino acids. The CDR3 DNA follows: TGTGCCAGCAGCAACACCAGACTAGCGGGGGCCGTCGGGGAGCTGTTTTTT. Its protein product is CASSNTRLAGAVGELFF.

This clonotype has ten or more counts. This chain links TRBV4-3 with TRBJ2-5, with D perhaps matching TRBD1 (5 bases). This CDR3 has 12 residues. The V end lost 8 bases, the J end lost 2 bases, and 9 bases lay between the germline ends. Germline CDR1 is LGHNA and CDR2 is YSLEER. CDR3 residues: CASGAEQETQYF. Here the CDR3 DNA reads TGCGCCAGCGGGGCGGAACAAGAGACCCAGTACTTC.

A few counts support this clonotype. This chain connects TRBV6-5 to TRBJ1-3; 7 bases map to TRBD1. The CDR3 runs to 15 residues. The V gene's germline CDR1 is MNHEY and CDR2 SVGAGI. V lost 4 bases and J lost 0; bases outside the gene matches: 3. CDR3 DNA: TGTGCCAGCAGTTGGGACAGTACCTCTGGAAACACCATATATTTT. This sequence encodes CASSWDSTSGNTIYF.

The chain recombines TRBV12-3 or TRBV12-4 with TRBJ1-1, with a tentative D call TRBD1 (5 bases). Trimming pared 6 bases from V and 3 bases from J, leaving 14 bases between. CDR3 size: 14 residues. CDR3 nucleotides: TGTGCCAGCAGCCACACTGGGGGAGACACTGAAGCTTTCTTT. It specifies CASSHTGGDTEAFF.

This clonotype came up a few times. The chain employs TRBV7-8 and TRBJ2-5, with D hard to call. Trimming removed 8 bases at V and 0 bases at J, with 7 bases between. CDR3 length: 12 residues. The V gene's germline CDR1 is SGHVS and CDR2 FQNEAQ. CDR3 nucleotide sequence: TGTGCCAGCGCAGGCTACCAAGAGACCCAGTACTTC. Encoded protein: CASAGYQETQYF.

The V call is TRBV20-1, the J call TRBJ1-6; the match to TRBD1 covers 7 bases. The CDR3 is made up of 13 amino acids. The V segment lost 3 bases and the J segment 6 bases; nucleotides outside the gene matches: 2. Looked up from germline, CDR1 is DFQATT and CDR2 is SNEGSKA (reference sequence). The DNA for the CDR3 is TGCAGTGCTAGGGGACAGATTAATTCACCCCTCCACTTT. It translates to CSARGQINSPLHF.

The chain uses TRBV29-1 and TRBJ2-6, with D possibly being TRBD1 (6 bases). The CDR3 is 17 amino acids. Trimming took 4 bases from V and 0 from J, leaving 16 bases between them. Germline V gene lookup returns CDR1 SQVTM and CDR2 ANQGSEA. The CDR3 DNA reads TGCAGCGTTGGGATGACAGGTCCCCTCTCTGGGGCCAACGTCCTGACTTTC. This encodes CSVGMTGPLSGANVLTF.

This clonotype was observed a handful of times. The V and J genes are TRBV7-3 and TRBJ2-2; 12 bases agree with TRBD1. Losses at the gene ends were 4 bases for V and 3 bases for J; bases not matched to a gene: 3. Germline lookup yields CDR1 SGHTA and CDR2 FQGTGA. This CDR3 contains 16 residues. CDR3 loop: CASSYWDRGHTGELFF. CDR3 sequence (DNA): TGTGCCAGCAGCTACTGGGACAGGGGGCACACCGGGGAGCTGTTTTTT.

The chain combines TRBV7-2 with TRBJ1-6; D is perhaps TRBD1 (6 bases). The CDR3 loop spans 13 amino acids. The germline V and J ends were trimmed by 5 bases and 14 bases, with 16 bases remaining between them. Germline values: CDR1 SGHTA, CDR2 FQGNSA. CDR3 loop: CASSPRGLEALHF. CDR3 DNA: TGTGCCAGCAGCCCCCGGGGGCTCGAGGCCCTCCACTTT.

CDR3 bases: TGTGCCAGCAGCGCGGTCGGGGCTGAGCAGTACTTC. This gives the protein CASSAVGAEQYF. This chain connects TRBV9 to TRBJ2-7; the D gene could be TRBD1 or TRBD2 (5 bases each). V gave up 3 bases and J gave up 7 bases, with 11 bases separating them. The CDR3 has 12 residues. CDR1 is SGDLS, CDR2 YYNGEE, per germline.

The V gene is TRBV7-9, the J gene TRBJ1-6, with D possibly TRBD1 on 6 matching bases. The V end was cut by 1 base, the J end by 2 bases, with 15 bases between. This CDR3 region has 18 residues. CDR1 is SEHNR and CDR2 is FQNEAQ in the germline V gene (reference sequence). The chain's CDR3 is CASSLDGTMTTYNSPLHF. CDR3 bases: TGTGCCAGCAGCTTAGACGGGACAATGACTACCTATAATTCACCCCTCCACTTT.

This sequence joins TRBV13 and TRBJ1-2; a possible D gene is TRBD1 (5 bases). The CDR3 contains 13 residues. Trimming left V 5 bases short and J 8 bases short, with 15 bases between. The germline gives CDR1 PRHDT, CDR2 FYEKMQ (reference sequence). The CDR3 DNA reads as TGTGCCAGCAGCAGAATGGTGAGGGGCGGCTACACCTTC. Residues: CASSRMVRGGYTF. The whole variable domain, remainder taken from reference TRBV13 and TRBJ1-2, is AAGVIQSPRHLIKEKRETATLKCYPIPRHDTVYWYQQGPGQDPQFLISFYEKMQSDKGSIPDRFSAQQFSDYHSELNMSSLELGDSALYFCASSRMVRGGYTFGSGTRLTVV.

In its sample, this clonotype was seen a few times. The rearrangement joins TRBV4-3 to TRBJ2-5, with 7 bases aligning to TRBD2. The CDR3 is made up of 16 amino acids. From germline, CDR1 is LGHNA and CDR2 YSLEER. With 3 bases clipped from V and 1 base from J, the junction kept 8 bases outside the gene matches. CDR3 DNA: TGCGCCAGCAGCCACTACCAGCGGGGAAGCCAAGAGACCCAGTACTTC. It yields the protein CASSHYQRGSQETQYF.

This clonotype was observed many times. The chain is built from TRBV28 and TRBJ2-1; no reliable D call. This CDR3 contains 16 residues. Germline V gene sequence: CDR1 MDHEN, CDR2 SYDVKM. Deletions cut 1 base from V and 0 bases from J, with 10 bases between. CDR3 bases: TGTGCCAGCAGTTTATCCGGACCAAGCTCCTACAATGAGCAGTTCTTC. Protein: CASSLSGPSSYNEQFF.

V and J are TRBV7-9 and TRBJ2-5; TRBD1 matches 11 bases. V shed 3 bases and J 4 bases; nucleotides not matched to a gene: 4. The CDR3 spans 15 residues. CDR1 SEHNR and CDR2 FQNEAQ come from the germline V gene (reference sequence). The chain's CDR3 is CASSLDRGRGETQYF. The CDR3 DNA reads TGTGCCAGCAGCTTGGACAGGGGGCGAGGAGAGACCCAGTACTTC.

The J gene is TRBJ1-4, the V gene TRBV5-6, with 7 positions matching TRBD1. V gave up 5 bases and J gave up 5 bases; unmatched junction bases: 9. Germline CDR1 SGHDT, CDR2 YYEEEE. The CDR3 is 15 amino acids. The CDR3 loop is CASRRTGARNEKLFF. CDR3 sequence (DNA): TGTGCCAGCAGAAGAACAGGGGCCCGGAATGAAAAACTGTTTTTT.

The chain links TRBV4-1 to TRBJ2-5; D is perhaps TRBD2 (6 bases). V lost 0 bases and J lost 4, with 18 bases in between. The CDR3 spans 17 residues. Germline V gives CDR1 MGHRA, CDR2 YSYEKL. The DNA for the CDR3 is TGCGCCAGCAGCCAAGATATGGCGGGGACGGTCGGAGAGACCCAGTACTTC. It yields the protein CASSQDMAGTVGETQYF.

The table lists this clonotype with a few counts. V gene TRBV27 combines with J gene TRBJ2-5; the D gene is possibly TRBD2 (6 bases). V dropped 5 bases and J dropped 1 base, with 14 bases sitting between them. The germline CDR1 and CDR2 sequences are MNHEY and SMNVEV (reference sequence). This CDR3 has 15 residues. The CDR3 spells CASSPTPGVQETQYF. CDR3 coding DNA: TGTGCCAGCAGTCCCACGCCGGGGGTCCAAGAGACCCAGTACTTC.

This clonotype occurred a few times. This sequence joins TRBV29-1 and TRBJ1-3; D gene uncertain. The CDR3 runs to 12 residues. From germline, CDR1 is SQVTM and CDR2 ANQGSEA. Trimming removed 6 bases at V and 4 bases at J, with 10 bases between. The CDR3 DNA reads TGCAGCGTAGTGAAACAGGGAAACACCATATATTTT. Encoded protein: CSVVKQGNTIYF.

V usage is TRBV3-1 and J usage is TRBJ2-1; the D gene is possibly TRBD1 (7 bases). Trimming pared 4 bases from V and 15 bases from J, leaving 13 bases between. The CDR3 is 11 amino acids. The V gene's germline CDR1 is LGHDT and CDR2 YNNKEL (reference sequence). CDR3 DNA: TGTGCCAGCAGCCTGGCGGGACAGCTGTTCTTC. This encodes CASSLAGQLFF.